This T cell receptor (beta chain) appears in the sequencing data of a study of cytomegalovirus exposure and HLA in healthy donors. The PCR was carried out with 60 Vbeta primers and 13 Jbeta primers. Sequencing used immunoSEQ multiplex PCR; TCRdb keeps in-frame clones, though not all of them. The data contain a few hundred thousand clones, 77% of them seen just once; the ten biggest clones take up about 2.5%. The TCR originated in a woman in her sixties or seventies in good health and CMV-seropositive. Sequenced: PBMCs.

The CDR3 region is CASTWTEGYGYTF. CDR3 nucleotides: TGTGCCAGCACCTGGACGGAGGGCTATGGCTACACCTTC. The rearrangement uses TRBV28 and TRBJ1-2; D ambiguous. The ends were cut back, 7 bases at V and 4 bases at J, with 13 bases in the middle. The CDR3 consists of 13 residues. The germline V gene encodes CDR1 MDHEN and CDR2 SYDVKM.